This TCR beta chain was captured by sequencing in a study of T cells in Graves' hyperthyroidism and ophthalmopathy. Whole-study findings and limits: Blood also carried most thyroid clonotypes expanded above 0.001. For ophthalmopathy, model prediction preceded onset by a median around 7 months. Ophthalmopathy could be told apart from stable hyperthyroidism with a 13 V-J model.

On this clonotype itself: The antigen is not known.

Exclusion of a patient resulted from uncontrolled infection, other autoimmune disease, pregnancy or lactation. Germline loops: CDR1 SGHTA, CDR2 FQGNSA. With 5 bases removed from V and 5 bases from J, the gap between germline ends came to 11 bases. The CDR3 is 13 residues long. Amplification targeted TCR beta CDR3 regions from RNA transcripts. A first-round RT-PCR of the TCR CDR3 used the HTBI primer set. MiXCR was run by TCRdb on the multiplex PCR reads, yielding one entry per CDR3 protein. The sample carries a few hundred thousand distinct CDR3 sequences, 35% to 50% recorded once. The rearrangement uses TRBV7-2 and TRBJ2-3, with a possible D match to TRBD2 (5 bases). Sequencing was carried out using peripheral blood or thyroid tissue (not recorded which). The sequence was collected from an adult woman with Graves' disease, either hyperthyroidism or ophthalmopathy (not recorded which). The CDR3 spells CASSATGVDTQYF. The CDR3 DNA follows: TGTGCCAGCAGCGCCACCGGGGTAGATACGCAGTATTTT.